The present T cell receptor (beta chain) was sequenced within a study of circulating CD8 cells and anti-PD-1 response in melanoma. Points from the study as a whole: DNEG was most diverse; TIGIT repertoires were least diverse. Some patients were treatment-naive; others were previously treated.

This CDR3 region has 14 residues. The germline V and J ends were trimmed by 5 bases and 1 base, with 11 bases remaining between them. Germline V gene lookup returns CDR1 SNHLY and CDR2 FYNNEI. From live CD3+CD8+TCRalphabeta+ cells, four PD-1 and/or TIGIT subsets were sorted. TCR libraries were prepared from about 15 ng of total RNA with the QIAseq Immune Repertoire TCR panel. TCRdb itself ran the reads through MiXCR, one entry per CDR3 protein. The repertoire includes over 600 distinct CDR3 sequences, about 8% of them detected once, and 15% to 20% sits in the top ten. In its sample, this clonotype is large. Its antigen is not identified.

The TCR was taken from a human donor with melanoma. The gene calls are TRBV2 and TRBJ2-5; D may be TRBD1 (5 bases). This material consisted of CD8+ T cells from PBMCs, taken at baseline or after one month of anti-PD-1 therapy (not recorded which). The DNA of the CDR3 is TGTGCCAGCAGTAGCAGGGCACTCCAAGAGACCCAGTACTTC. Protein: CASSSRALQETQYF.